This T cell receptor beta chain is drawn from a study of cytomegalovirus exposure and HLA in healthy donors. Germline CDR1 is MGHDK and CDR2 is SYGVNS. The CDR3 runs 14 residues. V gave up 5 bases and J gave up 7 bases, with 14 bases separating them. PCR involved 60 Vbeta and 13 Jbeta primers. Measured with immunoSEQ multiplex PCR; TCRdb has only the in-frame clones, and not every one. The repertoire holds some 130,000 clones, with 60% to 75% as singletons. The chain joins TRBV25-1 to TRBJ1-4; no firm D call. This receptor was identified in a woman between 50 and 59 years old in good health and CMV-seropositive. The sequenced sample was PBMCs. The CDR3 bases are TGTGCCAGCAGTTCCCCGAATCGGGGTGAAAAACTGTTTTTT. Amino acids: CASSSPNRGEKLFF.